A selection of T cell receptor beta chains follows, all from one sample in a study of cytomegalovirus exposure and HLA in healthy donors. Assay used: immunoSEQ multiplex PCR; TCRdb lists only in-frame clones, some missing. Of approximately 110,000 clones in the sample, roughly 71% were seen once. The source material was PBMCs. Receptor source: a woman between 50 and 59 years old in good health and CMV-seropositive. CDR3s include the opening cysteine and the closing phenylalanine or tryptophan. The order of the fields is CDR3 protein, CDR3 DNA, clone size, V gene, D gene, J gene. D genes are given only for firm matches. Size is stated for part of the rows, as once, few or many counts, or as a class when the clone is expanded.

CDR3: CSVDLILGGNEQFF; DNA: TGCAGCGTTGACCTTATCCTAGGGGGCAATGAGCAGTTCTTC; size: NA; V: TRBV29-1; D: NA; J: TRBJ2-1
CDR3: CASSFGQGREKLFF; DNA: TGTGCCAGCAGTTTCGGACAGGGTAGGGAAAAACTGTTTTTT; size: NA; V: TRBV28; D: TRBD1; J: TRBJ1-4
CDR3: CASSLSRGEPGDTQYF; DNA: TGTGCCAGCAGCTTATCGCGGGGGGAACCGGGAGATACGCAGTATTTT; size: NA; V: TRBV7-3; D: TRBD2; J: TRBJ2-3
CDR3: CASSLGWSSGSSYEQYF; DNA: TGTGCCAGCAGCTTAGGGTGGTCTAGCGGGTCCTCCTACGAGCAGTACTTC; size: NA; V: TRBV11-2; D: TRBD2; J: TRBJ2-7
CDR3: CAWSFGETQYF; DNA: TGTGCCTGGAGTTTCGGTGAGACCCAGTACTTC; size: NA; V: TRBV30; D: NA; J: TRBJ2-5
CDR3: CASSLRGNEKLFF; DNA: TGTGCCAGCAGCTTGCGGGGTAATGAAAAACTGTTTTTT; size: NA; V: TRBV7-2; D: NA; J: TRBJ1-4
CDR3: CASSLQPRQRGETQYF; DNA: TGTGCCAGCAGCTTACAACCTCGACAGAGGGGGGAGACCCAGTACTTC; size: few; V: TRBV27; D: NA; J: TRBJ2-5
CDR3: CASRRAGGFYEQFF; DNA: TGTGCCAGCAGAAGAGCGGGGGGGTTCTATGAGCAGTTCTTC; size: NA; V: TRBV6-5; D: TRBD2; J: TRBJ2-1
CDR3: CASGKTGLEETQYF; DNA: TGCGCCAGCGGAAAAACAGGGCTGGAGGAGACCCAGTACTTC; size: few; V: TRBV5-1; D: NA; J: TRBJ2-5
CDR3: CASRTLTGVQPQHF; DNA: TGTGCCAGTAGGACACTTACAGGGGTTCAGCCCCAGCATTTT; size: NA; V: TRBV19; D: TRBD1; J: TRBJ1-5
CDR3: CASSSDRGRNTIYF; DNA: TGTGCCAGCAGCTCCGACAGGGGTCGAAACACCATATATTTT; size: NA; V: TRBV13; D: TRBD1; J: TRBJ1-3